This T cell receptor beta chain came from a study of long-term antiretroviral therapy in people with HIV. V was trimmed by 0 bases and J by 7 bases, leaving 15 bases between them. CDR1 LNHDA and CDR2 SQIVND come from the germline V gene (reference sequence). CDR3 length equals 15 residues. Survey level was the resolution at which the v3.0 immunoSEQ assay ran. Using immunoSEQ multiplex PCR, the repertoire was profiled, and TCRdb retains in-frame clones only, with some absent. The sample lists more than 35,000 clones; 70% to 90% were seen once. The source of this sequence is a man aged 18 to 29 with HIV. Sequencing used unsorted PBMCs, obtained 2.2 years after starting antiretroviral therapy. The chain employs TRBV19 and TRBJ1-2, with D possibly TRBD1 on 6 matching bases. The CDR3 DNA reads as TGTGCCAGTAGTATAGATGCAGGGGTTCTCCTTGGCTACACCTTC. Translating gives CASSIDAGVLLGYTF.